Listed below are T cell receptor beta chains from one sample, sequenced in a study of cytomegalovirus exposure and HLA in healthy donors. Sequencing was performed with immunoSEQ multiplex PCR; in TCRdb, only in-frame clones are kept and a portion is missing. The sample holds 110,000 to 150,000 clones, approximately 94% seen once. The sequencing sample was made of PBMCs. The origin of the receptors is a man younger than 30 in good health and CMV-seropositive. The CDR3 runs from the conserved cysteine through the conserved F or W. A D gene is named only where the DNA matches it firmly. Clone size appears in some rows only: once, few, many, or a class for an expanded clone.

D gene,clone size,V gene,J gene,CDR3 length,CDR3 DNA,CDR3 protein
NA,NA,TRBV21-1,TRBJ1-2,14,TGTGCCATCGGCCTCTCGGGACAGTCAAAGGGCTACACCTTC,CAIGLSGQSKGYTF
NA,NA,TRBV4-2,TRBJ1-1,15,TGTGCCAGCAGCCAAGACCTAGGACTGGACACTGAAGCTTTCTTT,CASSQDLGLDTEAFF
TRBD2,NA,TRBV18,TRBJ2-4,14,TGTGCCAGCTCACCAACTCTAGCGGAAAACATTCAGTACTTC,CASSPTLAENIQYF
TRBD1,NA,TRBV28,TRBJ1-2,15,TGTGCCAGCAGTCCGACAGGGGACGGTAACTATGGCTACACCTTC,CASSPTGDGNYGYTF
NA,NA,TRBV11-2,TRBJ2-7,12,TGTGCCAGCAGCTCTACAGGAGCCAACAGGTACTTC,CASSSTGANRYF
NA,NA,TRBV27,TRBJ1-5,15,TGTGCCAGCAGTTGGGTCCAGGGCCCCAATCAGCCCCAGCATTTT,CASSWVQGPNQPQHF
NA,NA,TRBV29-1,TRBJ1-1,11,TGCAGCGCCAGGGAAGGTACTGAAGCTTTCTTT,CSAREGTEAFF
TRBD1,NA,TRBV13,TRBJ1-1,16,TGTGCCAGCAGCTCCCCACAGGGGGAGGTGAACACTGAAGCTTTCTTT,CASSSPQGEVNTEAFF
NA,NA,TRBV2,TRBJ2-3,11,TGTGCCAGCAGCTACAGTGATACGCAGTATTTT,CASSYSDTQYF
TRBD2,NA,TRBV6-5,TRBJ2-7,14,TGTGCCAGCAGTTTAAGGCGGGAGCAAGACGAGCAGTACTTC,CASSLRREQDEQYF
TRBD2,NA,TRBV5-1,TRBJ2-5,16,TGCGCCAGCAGCTTGGAGGTAGCGGGAGGCCGGGAGACCCAGTACTTC,CASSLEVAGGRETQYF
NA,NA,TRBV7-2,TRBJ2-2,15,TGTGCCAGCAGCTTAGGATCAGGGTCCGGCAGGGAGCTGTTTTTT,CASSLGSGSGRELFF
TRBD2,NA,TRBV4-1,TRBJ2-1,17,TGCGCCAGCAGCCAGCAATATGGGACTAGCGGGATCAATGAGCAGTTCTTC,CASSQQYGTSGINEQFF
TRBD1,once,TRBV14,TRBJ1-1,14,TGTGCCAGCAGCCTTTCAACAGGGGGCACTGAAGCTTTCTTT,CASSLSTGGTEAFF
TRBD2,NA,TRBV30,TRBJ2-7,17,TGTGCCTGGAGTGTAGGGGAGACGGGGGGTTATTCCTACGAGCAGTACTTC,CAWSVGETGGYSYEQYF
TRBD2,NA,TRBV9,TRBJ2-3,15,TGTGCCACCAATCTAGCGGGAGGGTTCACAGATACGCAGTATTTT,CATNLAGGFTDTQYF
NA,NA,TRBV19,TRBJ2-7,13,TGTGCCAGTAGTATAGAGCGGGAATACGAGCAGTACTTC,CASSIEREYEQYF
NA,NA,TRBV25-1,TRBJ1-1,14,TGTGCCAGCAGCAAGGGGGTGAGGAACACTGAAGCTTTCTTT,CASSKGVRNTEAFF
NA,NA,TRBV7-6,TRBJ2-7,11,TGTGCCAGCAGCCTTCGACTAGAGCAGTACTTC,CASSLRLEQYF
TRBD2,NA,TRBV5-1,TRBJ2-5,18,TGCGCCAGCAGCCCCTCTGGGACTAGCGGGAGTGTAGGAGAGACCCAGTACTTC,CASSPSGTSGSVGETQYF
NA,NA,TRBV4-1,TRBJ1-3,17,TGCGCCAGCAGCCAAGAAGAGGCCGGGAGCTCTGGAAACACCATATATTTT,CASSQEEAGSSGNTIYF
NA,NA,TRBV29-1,TRBJ2-7,12,TGCAGCGTTGAGAGTCAGGGGATCGAGCAGTACTTC,CSVESQGIEQYF
NA,NA,TRBV5-1,TRBJ1-1,14,TGCGCCAGCAGCCATCCGGGACTTAACACTGAAGCTTTCTTT,CASSHPGLNTEAFF
NA,NA,TRBV6-1,TRBJ2-5,13,TGTGCCAGCAGTGTTTGGACAGAAGAGACCCAGTACTTC,CASSVWTEETQYF
TRBD2,NA,TRBV2,TRBJ2-1,16,TGTGCCAGCAGCCGGGAGGGGTGGGGGCTGGGCAATGAGCAGTTCTTC,CASSREGWGLGNEQFF
TRBD1,NA,TRBV4-2,TRBJ2-1,14,TGTGCCAGCAGCCGTAACAGGGGTAGGGATGAGCAGTTCTTC,CASSRNRGRDEQFF
TRBD2,NA,TRBV5-1,TRBJ2-7,14,TGCGCCAGCAGCCCAGACAGCGGGAGATACGAGCAGTACTTC,CASSPDSGRYEQYF
NA,NA,TRBV9,TRBJ1-3,13,TGTGCCAGCAGCGTACCGGGAGTGGACACCATATATTTT,CASSVPGVDTIYF
NA,NA,TRBV2,TRBJ2-5,15,TGTGCCAGCAGTGAGTTGAACAGTTTAGGTGAGACCCAGTACTTC,CASSELNSLGETQYF
NA,NA,TRBV18,TRBJ2-7,14,TGTGCCAGCTCACCACGAGGAGTCTCCTACGAGCAGTACTTC,CASSPRGVSYEQYF
NA,NA,TRBV4-1,TRBJ1-3,14,TGCGCCAGCAGCCATGTTAGCTCTGGAAACACCATATATTTT,CASSHVSSGNTIYF
TRBD1,NA,TRBV5-1,TRBJ1-5,16,TGCGCCAGCAGCCCAACAGGGGTCAGTAGCAATCAGCCCCAGCATTTT,CASSPTGVSSNQPQHF
NA,NA,TRBV27,TRBJ2-3,16,TGTGCCAGCAGACCTATTCGGAGCGCGAGGGGGACTACGCAGTATTTT,CASRPIRSARGTTQYF
NA,NA,TRBV4-1,TRBJ2-7,18,TGCGCCAGCAGCCGCCCCCCGAGCGGAGGGGATCTTTCCTACGAGCAGTACTTC,CASSRPPSGGDLSYEQYF
NA,NA,TRBV7-9,TRBJ2-1,18,TGTGCCAGCAGCTTAGGCAACCAAAACGGGCACAAAACAGGGAAGTCGTTCTTC,CASSLGNQNGHKTGKSFF
NA,NA,TRBV2,TRBJ2-7,13,TGTGCCAGCATGAGGGACAACTCCTACGAGCAGTACTTC,CASMRDNSYEQYF
TRBD1,NA,TRBV27,TRBJ1-1,12,TGTGCCTGCCGGACAGGGAACACTGAAGCTTTCTTT,CACRTGNTEAFF
TRBD2,NA,TRBV7-2,TRBJ2-1,16,TGTGCCAGCAGCAGAACCGGGACTACCCCCTCCGATGAGCAGTTCTTC,CASSRTGTTPSDEQFF
NA,NA,TRBV6-6,TRBJ2-7,11,TGTGCCAGCAGAATCCGCTACGAGCAGTACTTC,CASRIRYEQYF
NA,NA,TRBV6-6,TRBJ2-7,14,TGTGCCAGCAGTTCGGGAGGGACAGGGATAGAGCAGTACTTC,CASSSGGTGIEQYF
TRBD2,NA,TRBV30,TRBJ2-5,15,TGTGCCTGGGACGATGGGCTAGCGGGAGCGGAGACCCAGTACTTC,CAWDDGLAGAETQYF
TRBD2,NA,TRBV7-3,TRBJ2-1,15,TGTGCCAGCAGCCCTGCTAGCGGGGATAACAATGAGCAGTTCTTC,CASSPASGDNNEQFF
NA,NA,TRBV28,TRBJ2-7,14,TGTGCCAGCAGTTTAGGGGCAGAGACCTACGAGCAGTACTTC,CASSLGAETYEQYF
NA,NA,TRBV6-1,TRBJ1-1,15,TGTGCCAGCATGGGGAGGATTAGCATGAACACTGAAGCTTTCTTT,CASMGRISMNTEAFF
NA,NA,TRBV5-6,TRBJ2-2,14,TGTGCCAGCAGCTTGGCTTGGAACACCGGGGAGCTGTTTTTT,CASSLAWNTGELFF